The 10 T cell receptor beta chains presented below share a single source sample, sequenced in a study of PD-1 blockade in classical Hodgkin lymphoma. TCRdb's copy holds only in-frame clones and misses some; the assay was immunoSEQ multiplex PCR. The sample lists approximately 9,300 clones; just under 75% were seen once. In every patient, relapse followed autologous stem cell transplantation, while exposure to brentuximab vedotin differed. Thawed PBMCs were the source of CD4+ T cells, purified by magnetic negative selection. This specimen was CD4+ T cells from blood, taken at baseline. These receptors were collected from a human donor with classical Hodgkin lymphoma.

This clone was seen once. The chain carries TRBV6-4 and TRBJ2-2; D not certain. Germline CDR1 MRHNA, CDR2 SNTAGT. CDR3 length: 15 residues. The V and J ends lost 4 bases and 2 bases respectively, with 11 bases between them. In nucleotides, the CDR3 is TGTGCCAGCAGTGTGAACAGTGCAAACACCGGGGAGCTGTTTTTT. Translation: CASSVNSANTGELFF.

The V call is TRBV28, the J call TRBJ2-1; 7 bases are a match to TRBD2. This CDR3 comprises 20 residues. Germline trimming cut 2 bases from V and 6 bases from J; bases unmatched to any gene: 22. Germline CDR1 and CDR2: MDHEN and SYDVKM. This chain's CDR3 is CASSLRGSSGGGWAANEQFF. CDR3 DNA: TGTGCCAGCAGTTTACGGGGCTCTAGCGGAGGTGGGTGGGCGGCCAATGAGCAGTTCTTC.

The V gene is TRBV6-1, the J gene TRBJ1-6; no definite D call. CDR3 length: 15 residues. Germline assignment: CDR1 MNHNS and CDR2 SASEGT. With 2 bases removed from V and 3 bases from J, the gap between germline ends came to 8 bases. The CDR3 DNA reads TGTGCCAGCAGTGAATTTGTGAACTATAATTCACCCCTCCACTTT. This encodes CASSEFVNYNSPLHF.

The J gene is TRBJ2-3, the V gene TRBV18; D uncertain. V was clipped by 1 base and J by 0 bases, with 5 bases between them. CDR1 and CDR2 (germline): KGHSH, LQKENI. CDR3 length: 14 residues. The CDR3 region is CASSPRDSTDTQYF. CDR3 bases: TGTGCCAGCTCACCACGCGACAGCACAGATACGCAGTATTTT.

The chain joins TRBV6-1 to TRBJ1-4, with 9 bases aligning to TRBD1. The V gene's germline CDR1 is MNHNS and CDR2 SASEGT. The CDR3 sequence is 15 residues long. V lost 5 bases and J lost 7; bases outside the gene matches: 8. Here the CDR3 DNA reads TGTGCCAGCAGTTCGCCAACAGGGGGCAGTGAAAAACTGTTTTTT. This sequence encodes CASSSPTGGSEKLFF.

The CDR3 protein is CASSLAGGGRTDTQYF. In DNA form, the CDR3 reads TGCGCCAGCAGCTTGGCCGGCGGGGGAAGAACAGATACGCAGTATTTT. The J gene is TRBJ2-3, the V gene TRBV5-1; 7 bases fit TRBD2. The germline CDR1 and CDR2 sequences are SGHRS and YFSETQ. The CDR3 is made up of 16 amino acids. The trim removed 0 bases at V and 3 bases at J, leaving 7 bases unmatched.

This chain links TRBV7-6 with TRBJ2-5; possibly TRBD2 for D (6 bases). V lost 1 base and J 0 bases, leaving 9 bases between the germline ends. Per germline, CDR1 SGHVS and CDR2 FNYEAQ. The CDR3 consists of 15 residues. CDR3 sequence reads: CASSLGGVYQETQYF. CDR3 in DNA: TGTGCCAGCAGCTTAGGCGGGGTGTACCAAGAGACCCAGTACTTC.

This chain links TRBV19 with TRBJ2-3; tentative D call: TRBD2 (6 bases). The length of the CDR3 is 13 residues. Trimming removed 3 bases at V and 9 bases at J, with 13 bases between. Germline CDR1 LNHDA, CDR2 SQIVND (reference sequence). The CDR3 nucleotides are TGTGCCAGTAGTATTGTCGGGAGAGGAACGCAGTATTTT. This translates into CASSIVGRGTQYF. The full variable domain, completed using reference TRBV19 and TRBJ2-3, is DGGITQSPKYLFRKEGQNVTLSCEQNLNHDAMYWYRQDPGQGLRLIYYSQIVNDFQKGDIAEGYSVSREKKESFPLTVTSAQKNPTAFYLCASSIVGRGTQYFGPGTRLTVL.

The chain has TRBV6-1 and TRBJ1-1; unclear D gene. Germline V gene sequence: CDR1 MNHNS, CDR2 SASEGT. V was trimmed by 1 base and J by 3 bases, leaving 12 bases between them. The CDR3 is 15 residues long. CDR3 protein: CASSEEYGVDTEAFF. The CDR3 DNA sequence: TGTGCCAGCAGTGAAGAGTACGGGGTAGACACTGAAGCTTTCTTT.

The chain uses TRBV13 and TRBJ2-1; D gene uncertain. The CDR3 consists of 12 residues. The V and J ends lost 2 bases and 15 bases respectively, with 14 bases between them. CDR1 is PRHDT, CDR2 FYEKMQ, per germline (reference sequence). The CDR3 here is CASSLRPNWLFF. For the CDR3, the DNA is TGTGCCAGCAGCTTAAGACCCAACTGGCTGTTCTTC.